This TCR beta chain was identified during a study of T cells in Graves' hyperthyroidism and ophthalmopathy. Overall study context: Peripheral blood draws took place at initial diagnosis, ahead of any treatment.

The CDR3 runs 15 residues. The V and J ends lost 3 bases and 3 bases, in that order; junction bases with no gene match: 4. Germline CDR1 and CDR2: KGHSH and LQKENI. This clonotype was seen a few times. Amplification yielded TCR beta CDR3 regions, with RNA transcripts as the source. Initially, a first-round RT-PCR of the TCR CDR3 employed the HTBI primer set. TCRdb re-derived calls from the multiplex PCR reads in MiXCR, one entry per CDR3 protein. The sample shows about 640,000 distinct CDR3 sequences, less than 25% of them seen only once. This sequence originates from a man in his thirties or forties with Graves' ophthalmopathy. Material: blood. This rearrangement joins TRBV18 to TRBJ2-5; 10 bases are a match to TRBD2. CDR3 sequence (DNA): TGTGCCAGCTCACCGCGGACTAGCGGAAAAGAGACCCAGTACTTC. Translating gives CASSPRTSGKETQYF.